The clone carrying this T cell receptor (beta chain) was observed a handful of times. Out of roughly 9.1 ml of fresh peripheral blood came the PBMCs. Germline CDR1 and CDR2: LNHNV and YYDKDF (reference sequence). The CDR3 length is 16 residues. V dropped 5 bases and J dropped 0 bases, with 15 bases sitting between them. Amplification of TCR beta CDR3 regions used RNA as the template. A set of HTBI primers served as the primers for a first-round RT-PCR of the TCR CDR3. TCRdb re-analysed the multiplex PCR reads in MiXCR, keeping a single row per CDR3 protein. The sample consists of around 560,000 distinct CDR3 sequences, 16% of them appearing once. The data derive from a study of T cells in Graves' hyperthyroidism and ophthalmopathy.

The TCR comes from a woman between 18 and 29 years old with Graves' hyperthyroidism. This chain connects TRBV15 to TRBJ2-3; TRBD2 is a possible D gene (5 bases). The sequencing input was blood. CDR3 in DNA: TGTGCCACCAGCTCTGGACTCTTACAGAGCACAGATACGCAGTATTTT. Its translation: CATSSGLLQSTDTQYF.